This T cell receptor (beta chain) was retrieved from a study of regulatory and conventional T cells in RAG deficiency. V was cut by 1 base and J by 1 base, with 9 bases left in between. CDR1 SEHNR and CDR2 FQNEAQ come from the germline V gene (reference sequence). CDR3 length: 15 amino acids. Study-level findings and limits: Omenn syndrome and CID/AS patients had around 100-fold fewer unique Treg TCR beta sequences, versus 9.5 to 10-fold elsewhere. Omenn CD25-high CD127-low cells may be activated cells, not true Tregs. Omenn patients showed >80% Treg-Tconv overlap and shorter CDR3 lengths.

Using immunoSEQ multiplex PCR, the repertoire was profiled, and TCRdb retains in-frame clones only, with some absent. This table holds fewer than 35,000 clones, roughly 90% found once. This clone was recorded once. Its antigen is not identified. In addition, the sample was reused for a study of regulatory T cells. This second report adds: The PCR used 52 TRBV and 13 TRBJ primers. In patients, unique TRB V-J pairs were restricted and V/J usage skewed, especially in Tregs.

J is TRBJ2-3 and V is TRBV7-9, with D possibly being TRBD1 (6 bases). Sequencing was performed on CD8+ T cells sorted from blood. The TCR originated in a human donor in good health. Written as DNA, the CDR3 is TGTGCCAGCAGCTTAGTACAGGGAGGCACAGATACGCAGTATTTT. Its translation is CASSLVQGGTDTQYF.